The entry below gives a single T cell receptor beta chain sequence along with its context. Only in-frame clones appear in the TCRdb table, and some are missing; sequencing was by immunoSEQ multiplex PCR. The repertoire holds about 7,600 clones, with approximately 18% as singletons. This sample was included in a study of tumour-infiltrating T cells in Burkitt lymphoma. The TCR originated in a human donor with diffuse large B-cell lymphoma. What was sequenced was tumor tissue.

The CDR3 is CASSLLAGNTEAFF. The DNA for the CDR3 is TGTGCCAGCAGCTTACTGGCAGGGAACACTGAAGCTTTCTTT. This chain links TRBV7-2 with TRBJ1-1; D unclear. V was pared by 2 bases and J by 1 base, with 8 bases between. Germline V gene sequence: CDR1 SGHTA, CDR2 FQGNSA. This CDR3 has 14 amino acids. Full variable domain (rest looked up from reference TRBV7-2 and TRBJ1-1): GAGVSQSPSNKVTEKGKDVELRCDPISGHTALYWYRQSLGQGLEFLIYFQGNSAPDKSGLPSDRFSAERTGGSVSTLTIQRTQQEDSAVYLCASSLLAGNTEAFFGQGTRLTVV.